This T cell receptor beta chain comes out of a study of response to subunit inactivated influenza vaccine. Study-level points and caveats: Each seasonal influenza vaccination recruits few new T cells, the authors suggested.

This clonotype appeared a few times. The antigen remains undetermined. TCRdb processed the RT-PCR reads anew with MiXCR; each CDR3 protein has one entry. The sample yields hundreds of thousands of distinct CDR3 sequences, 21% seen once. The CDR3 runs 15 residues. The clonotype originates from a man between 50 and 70 years old who received an inactivated influenza vaccine. Specimen: PBMCs from blood, collected 21 months after vaccination. The rearrangement links TRBV21-1 to TRBJ2-1; TRBD1, the table's D call, lacks a check against the DNA. TRBV21-1 is termed a pseudogene. CDR3 DNA sequence: TGTGCCAGCAGCAAAACCCGGGGATCCTACAATGAGCAGTTCTTC. Protein product: CASSKTRGSYNEQFF.